Listed below are T cell receptor beta chains from one sample, sequenced in a study of blood T cell repertoires in COVID-19. Assay used: immunoSEQ multiplex PCR; TCRdb lists only in-frame clones, some missing. The sample contains approximately 200,000 clones, 88% of which appear only once. The sequencing input was peripheral blood. The receptors originated from a woman between 25 and 40 years old with acute or convalescent COVID-19. Each CDR3 is given with its conserved first and last residue. The order of the fields is CDR3 DNA, CDR3 protein, V gene, D gene, J gene, clone size. The D gene is left open where the match is weak. A row's size may be missing; if present it is once, few, many or a size class.

CDR3 DNA: TGTGCCACCAGTGACGGAGGGGGCTTCTACAATGAGCAGTTCTTC
CDR3 protein: CATSDGGGFYNEQFF
V gene: TRBV24-1
D gene: .
J gene: TRBJ2-1
clone size: .

CDR3 DNA: TGTGCCAGCAGTACCAATACCAAGGGGCAATACGAGCAGTACTTC
CDR3 protein: CASSTNTKGQYEQYF
V gene: TRBV27
D gene: .
J gene: TRBJ2-7
clone size: .

CDR3 DNA: TGTGCCTGGTTCGGGAAATCGACGAGCATGAACACTGAAGCTTTCTTT
CDR3 protein: CAWFGKSTSMNTEAFF
V gene: TRBV30
D gene: .
J gene: TRBJ1-1
clone size: .

CDR3 DNA: TGCAGCGCCTCCGGGACAGACCCCTACGAGCAGTACTTC
CDR3 protein: CSASGTDPYEQYF
V gene: TRBV29-1
D gene: TRBD1
J gene: TRBJ2-7
clone size: .

CDR3 DNA: TGCGCCAGCAGCTTGGGACAGGGGATTACGGGGCAGTACTTC
CDR3 protein: CASSLGQGITGQYF
V gene: TRBV5-1
D gene: TRBD1
J gene: TRBJ2-7
clone size: .

CDR3 DNA: TGTGCCACCCAACCCGGGACAGGCACCCAGCCCCAGCATTTT
CDR3 protein: CATQPGTGTQPQHF
V gene: TRBV2
D gene: TRBD1
J gene: TRBJ1-5
clone size: few

CDR3 DNA: TGTGCCAGCAGCCAATATGGCGCCCAGGCTGGAAACACCATATATTTT
CDR3 protein: CASSQYGAQAGNTIYF
V gene: TRBV3-1/TRBV3-2
D gene: .
J gene: TRBJ1-3
clone size: .

CDR3 DNA: TGTGCCGGCGCCGGGACATTTAGCACAGATACGCAGTATTTT
CDR3 protein: CAGAGTFSTDTQYF
V gene: TRBV24-1
D gene: .
J gene: TRBJ2-3
clone size: .

CDR3 DNA: TGTGCCAGCAGTGAAAGGGGCAGCAATTCCTACTATGGCTACACCTTC
CDR3 protein: CASSERGSNSYYGYTF
V gene: TRBV25-1
D gene: .
J gene: TRBJ1-2
clone size: .

CDR3 DNA: TGCGCCAGCAGCTCTTACCGGGACAGGGAAGGCTACACCTTC
CDR3 protein: CASSSYRDREGYTF
V gene: TRBV5-1
D gene: TRBD1
J gene: TRBJ1-2
clone size: .

CDR3 DNA: TGCAGTGCTAGTACCAGGGCCACGCACTACGAGCAGTACTTC
CDR3 protein: CSASTRATHYEQYF
V gene: TRBV20-1
D gene: .
J gene: TRBJ2-7
clone size: .